The clone carrying this T cell receptor (beta chain) was recorded many times. Antigen specificity is unknown. Per germline, CDR1 SGDLS and CDR2 YYNGEE. Trimming left V 0 bases short and J 1 base short, with 7 bases between. The CDR3 has 15 amino acids. This entry comes from a study of CD8 T cells in ankylosing spondylitis. Findings and caveats of the study: In the blood and synovial fluid of reactive arthritis, some motif variants had been previously reported. Ankylosing spondylitis blood appeared to carry a characteristic TCR beta motif of eight or nine highly homologous variants.

TCRdb passed the 5' RACE reads through MiXCR, listing each CDR3 protein once. The sample lists about 42,000 distinct CDR3 sequences, 3% to 4.5% seen once, with under 4.5% in the top ten. This clonotype was sampled from a female donor with ankylosing spondylitis or in good health (not recorded which). Source material: blood, either unsorted or a sorted T cell fraction (not recorded which). This chain uses TRBV9 with TRBJ2-2; D gene uncertain. The CDR3 DNA sequence: TGTGCCAGCAGCGTAGCGCCGATGAACACCGGGGAGCTGTTTTTT. Amino acids: CASSVAPMNTGELFF.